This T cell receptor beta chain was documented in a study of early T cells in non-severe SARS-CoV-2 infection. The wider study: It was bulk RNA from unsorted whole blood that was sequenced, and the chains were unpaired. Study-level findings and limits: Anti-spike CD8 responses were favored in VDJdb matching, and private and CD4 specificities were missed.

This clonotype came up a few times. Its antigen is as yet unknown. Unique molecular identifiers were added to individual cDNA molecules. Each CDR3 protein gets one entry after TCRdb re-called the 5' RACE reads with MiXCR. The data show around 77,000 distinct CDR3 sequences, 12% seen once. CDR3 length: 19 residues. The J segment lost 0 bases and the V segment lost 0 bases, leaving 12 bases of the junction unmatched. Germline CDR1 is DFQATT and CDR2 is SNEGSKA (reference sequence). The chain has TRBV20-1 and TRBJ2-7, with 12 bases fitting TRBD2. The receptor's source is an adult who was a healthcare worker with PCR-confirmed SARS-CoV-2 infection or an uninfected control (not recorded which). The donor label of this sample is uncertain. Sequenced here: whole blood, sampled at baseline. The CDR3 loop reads CSARDILRLAGEVSYEQYF. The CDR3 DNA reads TGCAGTGCTAGAGATATCCTCAGACTAGCGGGAGAAGTCTCCTACGAGCAGTACTTC.